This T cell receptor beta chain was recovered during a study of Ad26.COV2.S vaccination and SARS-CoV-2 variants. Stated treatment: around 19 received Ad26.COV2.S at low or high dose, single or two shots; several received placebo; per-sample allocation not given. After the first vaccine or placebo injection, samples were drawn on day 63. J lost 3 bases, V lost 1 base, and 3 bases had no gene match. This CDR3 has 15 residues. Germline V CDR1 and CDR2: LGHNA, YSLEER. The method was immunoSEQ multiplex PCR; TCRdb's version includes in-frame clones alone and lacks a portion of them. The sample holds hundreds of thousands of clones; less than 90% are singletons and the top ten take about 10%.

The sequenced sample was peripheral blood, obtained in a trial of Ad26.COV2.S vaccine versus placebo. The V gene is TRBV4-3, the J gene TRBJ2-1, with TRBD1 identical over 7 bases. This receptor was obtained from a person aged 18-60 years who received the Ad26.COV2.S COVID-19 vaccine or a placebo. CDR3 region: CASSQGDSFYNEQFF. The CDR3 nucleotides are TGCGCCAGCAGCCAAGGGGACAGTTTCTACAATGAGCAGTTCTTC.